Below, 18 T cell receptor beta chains from the same sample are listed, as sequenced in a study of blood T cell repertoires in COVID-19. Only in-frame clones appear in the TCRdb table, and some are missing; sequencing was by immunoSEQ multiplex PCR. The sample lists 93,000 or so clones; around 84% were seen once. Sequencing was done on a sample of peripheral blood. These receptors came from a human donor in a cohort sampled during active COVID-19.

The chain employs TRBV4-2 and TRBJ2-5; 16 nucleotides match TRBD2. Losses at the gene ends were 3 bases for V and 2 bases for J; bases not matched to a gene: 12. Germline loops: CDR1 LGHNA, CDR2 YNFKEQ. The CDR3 contains 20 residues. CDR3 nucleotides: TGTGCCAGCAGCCATTCCGGGACTAGCGGGGGGGTAGGGAATCAAGAGACCCAGTACTTC. Protein sequence: CASSHSGTSGGVGNQETQYF.

CDR3 in amino acids: CASSHLGTPIHSGNTIYF. The DNA for the CDR3 is TGTGCCAGCAGCCACCTTGGGACACCGATCCACTCTGGAAACACCATATATTTT. This sequence joins TRBV7-3 and TRBJ1-3; tentatively, D is TRBD1 (6 bases). CDR3 length: 18 residues. The germline CDR1 and CDR2 sequences are SGHTA and FQGTGA. The ends were cut back, 5 bases at V and 0 bases at J, with 20 bases in the middle.

The genes are TRBV2 and TRBJ1-2; 9 bases are a match to TRBD1. The CDR3 runs 14 residues. Germline V gene sequence: CDR1 SNHLY, CDR2 FYNNEI. The V and J ends lost 2 bases and 7 bases, in that order; junction bases with no gene match: 5. The CDR3 region has the DNA TGTGCCAGCAGTGAAACAGGGGGCGTCGGTGGCTACACCTTC. Translation: CASSETGGVGGYTF.

This chain connects TRBV5-1 to TRBJ1-2, with 9 bases identical to TRBD1. The germline V gene has CDR1 SGHRS and CDR2 YFSETQ. V lost 4 bases, J lost 7 bases, and 5 bases stayed unmatched. CDR3 length: 13 residues. DNA for the CDR3: TGCGCCAGCAGCCCGGGGACAGGGCGTGGCTACACCTTC. Amino acids: CASSPGTGRGYTF.

The chain is built from TRBV5-1 and TRBJ2-3, with D possibly matching TRBD1 (6 bases). This CDR3 is built from 15 residues. CDR1 SGHRS and CDR2 YFSETQ come from the germline V gene. The V and J ends lost 5 bases and 0 bases respectively, with 13 bases between them. The CDR3 here is CASSWRQASTDTQYF. The CDR3 nucleotides are TGCGCCAGCAGTTGGAGACAGGCGAGCACAGATACGCAGTATTTT.

Worth noting for this clone: A read error may produce the germline difference seen at one junction end. The chain joins TRBV12-3 or TRBV12-4 to TRBJ2-1, with 15 bases lining up with TRBD2. The CDR3 loop spans 13 amino acids. The CDR3 is CASSTGTSGGTIF. CDR3 coding DNA: TGTGCCAGCAGTACCGGGACTAGCGGGGGGACGATCTTC.

This clone has only a few counts. J is TRBJ1-6 and V is TRBV10-2, with D perhaps matching TRBD1 (5 bases). The V and J ends lost 3 bases and 9 bases respectively, with 12 bases between them. In germline, CDR1 is WSHSY, CDR2 SAAADI. The CDR3 sequence is 14 residues long. CDR3 protein: CASSEAGLFSPLHF. In nucleotides, the CDR3 is TGCGCCAGCAGTGAAGCAGGGCTATTTTCACCCCTCCACTTT.

The CDR3 sequence: CASSGLRRGNNEQYF. CDR3 nucleotides: TGTGCCAGCAGCGGACTTCGTCGAGGTAACAACGAGCAGTACTTC. The chain combines TRBV7-2 with TRBJ2-7, with D possibly matching TRBD2 (5 bases). CDR1 is SGHTA, CDR2 FQGNSA, per germline. The CDR3 has 15 residues. V dropped 5 bases and J dropped 5 bases, with 19 bases sitting between them.

J is TRBJ2-1 and V is TRBV18; D remains unclear. The CDR3 sequence is 12 residues long. V dropped 2 bases and J dropped 8 bases, with 7 bases sitting between them. CDR1 KGHSH and CDR2 LQKENI come from the germline V gene. The CDR3 sequence is CASSPSGDEQFF. The CDR3 DNA reads TGTGCCAGCTCACCATCAGGCGATGAGCAGTTCTTC.

The chain has TRBV19 and TRBJ1-2; a possible D gene is TRBD1 (6 bases). CDR1 is LNHDA and CDR2 is SQIVND in the germline V gene (reference sequence). V dropped 7 bases and J dropped 0 bases, with 15 bases sitting between them. The CDR3 spans 15 residues. This CDR3 is CASNTRDTSNYGYTF. The CDR3 region has the DNA TGTGCCAGTAACACCAGGGACACTTCTAACTATGGCTACACCTTC.

This clone was seen a single time. The chain employs TRBV5-1 and TRBJ1-1, with a tentative D call TRBD1 (6 bases). This CDR3 is 13 amino acids long. Germline V CDR1 and CDR2: SGHRS, YFSETQ. The V end lost 4 bases, the J end lost 3 bases, and 10 bases lay between the germline ends. CDR3 protein: CASSLPGDTEAFF. For the CDR3, the DNA is TGCGCCAGCAGCCTGCCAGGGGACACTGAAGCTTTCTTT.

The chain combines TRBV18 with TRBJ1-2; TRBD1 might be the D (5 bases). The V and J ends lost 3 bases and 6 bases respectively, with 14 bases between them. The CDR3 length is 14 residues. CDR1 KGHSH and CDR2 LQKENI come from the germline V gene. The CDR3 nucleotides are TGTGCCAGCTCACCCCGGGGGTCCCCCGATGGCTACACCTTC. Protein: CASSPRGSPDGYTF.

This clone appeared a few times. The chain has TRBV5-6 and TRBJ2-7, with D uncertain. The CDR3 is 12 residues long. The V and J ends lost 2 bases and 4 bases respectively, with 7 bases between them. CDR1 is SGHDT, CDR2 YYEEEE, per germline. Here the CDR3 reads CASSLNQYEQYF. As DNA, the CDR3 is TGTGCCAGCAGCTTAAATCAGTACGAGCAGTACTTC.

J is TRBJ2-3 and V is TRBV14; D perhaps matches TRBD1 (6 bases). V was clipped by 4 bases and J by 0 bases, with 11 bases between them. The CDR3 is 15 residues long. The germline gives CDR1 SGHDN, CDR2 FVKESK. For the CDR3, the DNA is TGTGCCAGCAGCCGGGGACATACTAGCACAGATACGCAGTATTTT. Protein: CASSRGHTSTDTQYF.

The chain joins TRBV14 to TRBJ1-2; TRBD1 agrees at 7 bases. Germline assignment: CDR1 SGHDN and CDR2 FVKESK. The CDR3 is made up of 14 amino acids. Trimming cost V 3 bases and J 5 bases; bases outside gene matches: 6. CDR3 bases: TGTGCCAGCAGCCAGACAGGGACCACATATGGCTACACCTTC. It yields the protein CASSQTGTTYGYTF.

The chain combines TRBV4-3 with TRBJ2-7; 12 bases line up with TRBD2. The V segment lost 1 base and the J segment 2 bases; nucleotides outside the gene matches: 9. Per germline, CDR1 LGHNA and CDR2 YSLEER. The CDR3 contains 18 residues. The CDR3: CASSQALLAGGPPYEQYF. DNA of the CDR3: TGCGCCAGCAGCCAAGCTCTCCTAGCGGGGGGGCCTCCCTACGAGCAGTACTTC.

V and J are TRBV7-3 and TRBJ2-3; D is unresolved. Germline CDR1 and CDR2: SGHTA and FQGTGA. This CDR3 region has 13 residues. Deletions cut 5 bases from V and 6 bases from J, with 12 bases between. CDR3 coding DNA: TGTGCCAGCAGCCAACAGCATGGGGATACGCAGTATTTT. Its protein is CASSQQHGDTQYF.

The chain has TRBV3-1 (or the pseudogene TRBV3-2) and TRBJ1-5, with D perhaps TRBD1 (6 bases). The germline gives CDR1 LGHDT, CDR2 YNNKEL (reference sequence). V lost 5 bases to trimming and J lost 0 bases, with 8 bases between them. The CDR3 has 14 amino acids. CDR3 sequence (DNA): TGTGCCAGCAGCGGGACATCTAGCAATCAGCCCCAGCATTTT. It specifies CASSGTSSNQPQHF.